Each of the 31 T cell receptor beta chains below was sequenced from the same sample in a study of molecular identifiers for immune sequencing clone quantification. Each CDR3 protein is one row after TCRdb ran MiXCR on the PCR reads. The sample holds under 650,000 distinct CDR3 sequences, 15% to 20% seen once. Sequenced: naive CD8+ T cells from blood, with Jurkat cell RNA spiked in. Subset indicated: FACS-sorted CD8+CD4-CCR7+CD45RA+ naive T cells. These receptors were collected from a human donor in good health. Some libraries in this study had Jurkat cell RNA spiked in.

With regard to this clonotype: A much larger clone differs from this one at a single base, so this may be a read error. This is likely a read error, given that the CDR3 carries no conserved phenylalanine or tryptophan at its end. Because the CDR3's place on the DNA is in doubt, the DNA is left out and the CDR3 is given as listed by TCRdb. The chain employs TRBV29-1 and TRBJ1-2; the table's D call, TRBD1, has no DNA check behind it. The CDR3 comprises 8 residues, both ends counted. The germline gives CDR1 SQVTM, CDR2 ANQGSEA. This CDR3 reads CSVESGQP.

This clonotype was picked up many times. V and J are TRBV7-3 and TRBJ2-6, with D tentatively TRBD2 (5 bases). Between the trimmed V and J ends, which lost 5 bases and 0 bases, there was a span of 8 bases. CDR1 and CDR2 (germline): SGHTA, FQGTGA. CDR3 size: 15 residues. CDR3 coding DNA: TGTGCCAGCAGCCCCGGGAACTCTGGGGCCAACGTCCTGACTTTC. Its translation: CASSPGNSGANVLTF.

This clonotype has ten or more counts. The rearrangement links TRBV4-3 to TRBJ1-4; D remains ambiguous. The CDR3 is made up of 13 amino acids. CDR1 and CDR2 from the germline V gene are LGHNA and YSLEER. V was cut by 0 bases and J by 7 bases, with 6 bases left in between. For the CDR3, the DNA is TGCGCCAGCAGCCAAGATTCAAGTGAAAAACTGTTTTTT. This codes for CASSQDSSEKLFF.

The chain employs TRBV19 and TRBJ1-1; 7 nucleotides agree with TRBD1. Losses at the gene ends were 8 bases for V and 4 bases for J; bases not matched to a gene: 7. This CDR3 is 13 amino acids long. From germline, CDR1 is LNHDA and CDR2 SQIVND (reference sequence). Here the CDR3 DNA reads TGTGCCAGTGGCCAGGGGGTCGTCACTGAAGCTTTCTTT. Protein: CASGQGVVTEAFF.

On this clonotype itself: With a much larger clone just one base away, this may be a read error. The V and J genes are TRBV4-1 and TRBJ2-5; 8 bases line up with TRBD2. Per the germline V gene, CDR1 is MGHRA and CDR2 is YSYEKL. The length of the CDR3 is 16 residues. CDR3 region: CVSSPSPRGAYEAQYF. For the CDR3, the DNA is TGCGTCAGCAGCCCGAGCCCGCGGGGGGCCTATGAGGCCCAGTACTTC.

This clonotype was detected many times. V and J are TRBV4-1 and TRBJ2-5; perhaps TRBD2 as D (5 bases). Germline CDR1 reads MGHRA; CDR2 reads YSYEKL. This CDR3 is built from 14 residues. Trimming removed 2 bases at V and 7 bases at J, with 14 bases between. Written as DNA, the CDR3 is TGCGCCAGCAGCCAATTTGGCAGCGAGGGGACCCAGTACTTC. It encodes CASSQFGSEGTQYF.

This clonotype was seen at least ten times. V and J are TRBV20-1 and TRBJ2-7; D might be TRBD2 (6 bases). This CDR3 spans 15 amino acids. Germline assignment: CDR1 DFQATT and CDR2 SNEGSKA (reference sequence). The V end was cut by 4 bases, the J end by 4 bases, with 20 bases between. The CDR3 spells CSATNGTAAVYEQYF. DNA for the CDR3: TGCAGTGCTACGAACGGGACTGCGGCCGTGTACGAGCAGTACTTC.

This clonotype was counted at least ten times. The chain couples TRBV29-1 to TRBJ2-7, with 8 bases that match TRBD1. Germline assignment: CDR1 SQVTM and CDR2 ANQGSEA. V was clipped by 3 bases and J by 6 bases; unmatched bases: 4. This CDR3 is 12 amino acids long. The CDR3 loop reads CSVDRGLGEQYF. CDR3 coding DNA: TGCAGCGTTGACAGGGGGCTAGGCGAGCAGTACTTC.

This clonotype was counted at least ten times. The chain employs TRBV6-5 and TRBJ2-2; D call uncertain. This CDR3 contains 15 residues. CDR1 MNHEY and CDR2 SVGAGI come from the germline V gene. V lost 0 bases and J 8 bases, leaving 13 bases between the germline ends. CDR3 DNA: TGTGCCAGCAGTTACTCGCTCTCGCAGAAAGGGGAGCTGTTTTTT. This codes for CASSYSLSQKGELFF.

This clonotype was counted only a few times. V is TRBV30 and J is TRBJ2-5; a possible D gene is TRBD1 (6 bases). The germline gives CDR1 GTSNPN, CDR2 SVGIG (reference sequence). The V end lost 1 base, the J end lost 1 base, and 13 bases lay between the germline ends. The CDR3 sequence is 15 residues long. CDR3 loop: CAWSAVGQIQETQYF. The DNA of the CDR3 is TGTGCCTGGAGTGCGGTTGGACAGATCCAAGAGACCCAGTACTTC.

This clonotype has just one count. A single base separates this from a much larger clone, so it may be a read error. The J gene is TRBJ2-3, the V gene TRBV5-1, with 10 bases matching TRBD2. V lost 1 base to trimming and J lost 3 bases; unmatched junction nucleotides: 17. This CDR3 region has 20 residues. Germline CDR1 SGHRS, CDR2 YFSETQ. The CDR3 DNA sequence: TGCGCCAGCAGCTTGAGGTTTGGAGCGGGGGGGATTGGCTCGACAGATACGCAGTATTTT. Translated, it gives CASSLRFGAGGIGSTDTQYF.

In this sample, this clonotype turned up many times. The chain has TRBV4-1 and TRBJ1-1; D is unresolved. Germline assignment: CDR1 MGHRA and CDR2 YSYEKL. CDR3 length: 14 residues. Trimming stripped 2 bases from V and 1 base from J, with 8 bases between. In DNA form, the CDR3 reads TGCGCCAGCAGCCAACTGACAAGGAACACTGAAGCTTTCTTT. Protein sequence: CASSQLTRNTEAFF.

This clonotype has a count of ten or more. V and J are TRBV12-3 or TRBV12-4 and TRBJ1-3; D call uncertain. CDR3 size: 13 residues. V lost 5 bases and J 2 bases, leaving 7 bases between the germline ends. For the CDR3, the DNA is TGTGCCAGCAGTCCCGGGACTGGAAACACCATATATTTT. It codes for CASSPGTGNTIYF.

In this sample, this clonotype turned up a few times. The CDR3: CASSVGGAGRETQYF. The CDR3 DNA sequence: TGTGCCAGCAGCGTAGGAGGGGCAGGGCGAGAGACCCAGTACTTC. The rearrangement uses TRBV9 and TRBJ2-5; D may match TRBD1 or TRBD2 (5 bases each). Trimming pared 0 bases from V and 4 bases from J, leaving 13 bases between. The CDR3 contains 15 residues. Looked up from germline, CDR1 is SGDLS and CDR2 is YYNGEE. The full variable domain, completed using reference TRBV9 and TRBJ2-5, is DSGVTQTPKHLITATGQRVTLRCSPRSGDLSVYWYQQSLDQGLQFLIQYYNGEERAKGNILERFSAQQFPDLHSELNLSSLELGDSALYFCASSVGGAGRETQYFGPGTRLLVL.

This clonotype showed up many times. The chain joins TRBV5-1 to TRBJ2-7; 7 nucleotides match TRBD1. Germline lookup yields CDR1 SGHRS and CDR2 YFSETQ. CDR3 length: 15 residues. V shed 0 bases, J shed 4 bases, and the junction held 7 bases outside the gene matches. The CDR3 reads CASSLEGQSVYEQYF. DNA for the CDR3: TGCGCCAGCAGCTTGGAGGGACAGAGTGTGTACGAGCAGTACTTC.

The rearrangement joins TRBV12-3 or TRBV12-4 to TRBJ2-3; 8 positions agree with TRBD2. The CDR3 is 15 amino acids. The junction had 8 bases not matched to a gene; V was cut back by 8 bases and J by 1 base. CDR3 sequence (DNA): TGTGCCAGCGGTGTAGCGGGGCCTCGCACAGATACGCAGTATTTT. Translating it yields CASGVAGPRTDTQYF.

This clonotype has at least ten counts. The DNA for the CDR3 is TGTGCCAGCAGCCCGCTCTGGCAGGGGGCCTATTTGAACACTGAAGCTTTCTTT. Translating gives CASSPLWQGAYLNTEAFF. J is TRBJ1-1 and V is TRBV7-2; 8 bases match TRBD1. The germline V gene has CDR1 SGHTA and CDR2 FQGNSA. This CDR3 has 18 amino acids. The V segment lost 5 bases and the J segment 0 bases; nucleotides outside the gene matches: 14.

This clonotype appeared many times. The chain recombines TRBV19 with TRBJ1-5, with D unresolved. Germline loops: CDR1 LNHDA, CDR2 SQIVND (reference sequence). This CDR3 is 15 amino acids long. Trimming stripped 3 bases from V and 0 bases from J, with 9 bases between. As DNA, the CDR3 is TGTGCCAGTAGTATGAGTGGAAATAGCAATCAGCCCCAGCATTTT. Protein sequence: CASSMSGNSNQPQHF.

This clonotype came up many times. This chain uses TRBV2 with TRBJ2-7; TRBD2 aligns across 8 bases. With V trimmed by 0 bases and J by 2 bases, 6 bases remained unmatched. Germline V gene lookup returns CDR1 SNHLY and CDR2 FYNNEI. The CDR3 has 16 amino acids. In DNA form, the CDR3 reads TGTGCCAGCAGTGAAGCGCCGGTAGCGGGGACCTACGAGCAGTACTTC. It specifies CASSEAPVAGTYEQYF.

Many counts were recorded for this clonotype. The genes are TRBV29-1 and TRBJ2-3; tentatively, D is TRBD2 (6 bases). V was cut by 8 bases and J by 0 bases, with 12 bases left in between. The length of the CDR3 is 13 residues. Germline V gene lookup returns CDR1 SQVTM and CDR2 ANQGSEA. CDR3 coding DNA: TGCAGCACTGACGGGGGAAGCACAGATACGCAGTATTTT. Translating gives CSTDGGSTDTQYF.

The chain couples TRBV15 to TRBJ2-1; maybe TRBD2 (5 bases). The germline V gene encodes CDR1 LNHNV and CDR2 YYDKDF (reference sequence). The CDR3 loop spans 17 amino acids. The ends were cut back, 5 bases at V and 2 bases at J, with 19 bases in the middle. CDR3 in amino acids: CATSLDGRGPPYNEQFF. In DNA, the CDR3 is TGTGCCACCAGCCTAGATGGGAGAGGTCCGCCCTACAATGAGCAGTTCTTC.

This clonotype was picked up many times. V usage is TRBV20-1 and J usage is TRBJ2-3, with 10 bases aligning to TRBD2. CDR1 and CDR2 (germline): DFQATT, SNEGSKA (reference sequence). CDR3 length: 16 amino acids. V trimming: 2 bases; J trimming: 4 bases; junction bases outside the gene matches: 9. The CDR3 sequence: CSARPRASGSADTQYF. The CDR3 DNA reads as TGCAGTGCTAGACCCCGGGCTAGCGGGAGTGCAGATACGCAGTATTTT.

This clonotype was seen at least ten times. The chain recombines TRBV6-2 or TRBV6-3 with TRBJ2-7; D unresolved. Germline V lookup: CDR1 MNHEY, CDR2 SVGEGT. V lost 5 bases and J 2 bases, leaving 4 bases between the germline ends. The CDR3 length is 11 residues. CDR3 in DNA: TGTGCCAGCAGTGATCCCTACGAGCAGTACTTC. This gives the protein CASSDPYEQYF.

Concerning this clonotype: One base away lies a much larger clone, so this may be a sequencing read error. DNA of the CDR3: TGTGCCACCGGCAATTTTCTGGGGGGTAACTACGAGCAGTACTTC. Residues: CATGNFLGGNYEQYF. The genes are TRBV15 and TRBJ2-7; D might be TRBD2 (6 bases). The V end was cut by 8 bases, the J end by 3 bases, with 20 bases between. The CDR3 extends over 15 amino acids. The germline gives CDR1 LNHNV, CDR2 YYDKDF (reference sequence).

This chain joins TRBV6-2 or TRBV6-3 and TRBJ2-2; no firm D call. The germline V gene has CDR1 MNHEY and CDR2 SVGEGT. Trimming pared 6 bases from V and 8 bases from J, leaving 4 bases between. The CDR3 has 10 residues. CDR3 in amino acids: CASSQGELFF. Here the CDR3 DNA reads TGTGCCAGCAGCCAGGGGGAGCTGTTTTTT.

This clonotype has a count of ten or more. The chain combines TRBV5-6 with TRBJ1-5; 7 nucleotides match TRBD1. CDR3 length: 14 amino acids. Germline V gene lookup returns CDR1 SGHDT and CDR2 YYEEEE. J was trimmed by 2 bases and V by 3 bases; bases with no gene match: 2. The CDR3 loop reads CASSSGTGNQPQHF. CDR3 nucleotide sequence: TGTGCCAGCAGCTCCGGGACAGGCAATCAGCCCCAGCATTTT.

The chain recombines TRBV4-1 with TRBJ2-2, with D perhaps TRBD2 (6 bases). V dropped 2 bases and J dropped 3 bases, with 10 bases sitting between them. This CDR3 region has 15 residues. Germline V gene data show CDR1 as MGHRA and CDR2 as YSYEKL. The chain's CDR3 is CASSQMPGDTGELFF. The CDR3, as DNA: TGCGCCAGCAGCCAAATGCCGGGGGACACCGGGGAGCTGTTTTTT.

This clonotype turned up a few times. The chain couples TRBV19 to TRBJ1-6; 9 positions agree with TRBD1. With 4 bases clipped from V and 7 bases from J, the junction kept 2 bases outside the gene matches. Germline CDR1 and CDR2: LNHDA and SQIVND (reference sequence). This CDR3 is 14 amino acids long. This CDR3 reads CASSTTGGNSPLHF. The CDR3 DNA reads TGTGCCAGTAGTACTACAGGGGGCAATTCACCCCTCCACTTT.

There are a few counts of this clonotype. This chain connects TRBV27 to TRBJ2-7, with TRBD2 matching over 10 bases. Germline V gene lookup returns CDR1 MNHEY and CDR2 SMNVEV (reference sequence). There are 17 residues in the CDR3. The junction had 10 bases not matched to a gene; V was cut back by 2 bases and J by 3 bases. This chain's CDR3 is CASSLGPSGSLFYEQYF. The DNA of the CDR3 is TGTGCCAGCAGTTTAGGCCCTAGCGGGAGTCTTTTCTACGAGCAGTACTTC.

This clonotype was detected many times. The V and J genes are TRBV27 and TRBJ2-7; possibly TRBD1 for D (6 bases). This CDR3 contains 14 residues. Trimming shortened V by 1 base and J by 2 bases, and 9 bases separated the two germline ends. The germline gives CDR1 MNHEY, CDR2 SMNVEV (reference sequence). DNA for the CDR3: TGTGCCAGCAGTTTATACGCAGGGGCCTACGAGCAGTACTTC. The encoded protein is CASSLYAGAYEQYF.

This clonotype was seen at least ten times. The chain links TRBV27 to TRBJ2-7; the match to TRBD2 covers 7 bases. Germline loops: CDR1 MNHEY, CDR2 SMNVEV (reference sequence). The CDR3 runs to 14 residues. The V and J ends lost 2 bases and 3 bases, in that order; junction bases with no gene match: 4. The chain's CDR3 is CASSLRGDYYEQYF. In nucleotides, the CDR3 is TGTGCCAGCAGTTTACGGGGGGACTACTACGAGCAGTACTTC.